This TCR beta chain was captured in a study of post-analysis software for immune sequencing data. Overall study results and limits: Patients showed TRBV5-6, TRBV5-1 and TRBV20-1 among several TRBV segments more frequent than in controls.

Unique molecular identifiers were built into the TCR beta cDNA libraries. MiXCR, applied by TCRdb to the PCR reads, yields one record per CDR3 protein. In the table there are about 820,000 distinct CDR3 sequences, roughly 50% of which are singletons. Regarding this clonotype: What it recognizes is unknown.

Germline lookup yields CDR1 SEHNR and CDR2 FQNEAQ (reference sequence). The ends were cut back, 6 bases at V and 5 bases at J, with 26 bases in the middle. This CDR3 spans 17 amino acids. The sequencing sample was made of blood. The chain employs TRBV7-9 and TRBJ2-7, with a possible D match to TRBD1 (6 bases). The sequence was obtained from a girl aged 5 to 17 with multiple sclerosis. The CDR3 here is CASSSPSKGEWDHEQYF. In nucleotides, the CDR3 is TGTGCCAGCAGTTCGCCGTCGAAGGGGGAATGGGACCACGAGCAGTACTTC.